The T cell receptor (beta chain) under discussion was sequenced for a study of graft-versus-host responses after intestinal transplantation (dated by TCRdb to about 2021). Notes on the research overall: Recipients received multivisceral, liver-intestinal, or isolated intestinal transplants. Anti-thymocyte globulin induction was given to all recipients, followed by maintenance tacrolimus and steroids for around three years. After intestinal transplantation, graft-versus-host and host-versus-graft alloreactive T cell clones in the graft, circulation and bone marrow were tracked using bulk TCR-beta CDR3 sequencing. Alloreactive clones were identified by sequencing pre-transplant mixed lymphocyte reaction products and comparing them with unstimulated pre-transplant donor and recipient T cells. Of the 20 to 30 intestinal transplant recipients enrolled in the cohort, one of whom was a retransplant, a few patients without pretransplant specimens were excluded. Donor T cell macrochimerism was defined as a peak of at least 4% donor T cells among recipient peripheral blood mononuclear cells. Rather than being sequenced by the commercial service, samples from a few later patients were sequenced in-house on an Illumina MiSeq and processed with MiXCR.

In the first month after transplant, blood samples were collected up to 4 times, and after that at least monthly when available. Library prep was done by the immunoSEQ multiplex PCR assay. Adaptive Biotechnologies carried out high-throughput TCR-beta CDR3 sequencing of genomic DNA for most patients. From the authors' description of their analysis: Adaptive's ImmunoSEQ software was the source of the TCR sequencing data for 15 to 20 patients, while three other patients were processed with MiXCR and VDJtools. CDR3 nucleotide sequences shared between donor and recipient were removed because their origin could not be assigned. At least 2-fold expansion over unstimulated cells and a minimum CFSE-low frequency of 0.002% (template counts) or 0.001% (read counts) were required for clones to be classified as alloreactive. A clone was considered mappable if detected in the sequenced pre-transplant spleen, lymph node, or MLR CFSE-low populations of the donor or recipient. The cumulative frequency of alloreactive clones was calculated as a percentage of all sequences, weighted by copy number. This is the immuneACCESS table as TCRdb keeps it, with only in-frame sequences that have V and J called. A part of the clones is gone; compared with another copy, unresolved V genes explain less than half, and the rest is unexplained. That table is the source of V, J and clone size, and D and trimming were worked out from the DNA. This sample gives approximately 26,000 clones in total; less than 90% of them show up just once. The top ten clonotypes cover 1.1% of the sample.

Concerning this clone itself: This clone's antigen is unknown. Base quality data are lacking; no much larger clone is found one base away.

The paper's findings and limits, for the study overall: Conclusions were limited by the relatively low number and heterogeneity of intestinal transplant patients. Early after transplant, peak levels of circulating GvH clones were associated with declines in HvG clones. In patients with donor T cell macrochimerism, the allografts had high GvH to HvG T cell clonal ratios. GvH clones were detected in recipient bone marrow, and some of these GvH clones were observed earlier in ileal mucosa or blood, consistent with an intestinal mucosal origin.

Per the germline V gene, MRHNA is the CDR1 and SNTAGT is the CDR2. From cysteine to phenylalanine, the CDR3 is 14 amino acids long. Solely the CDR3 DNA is kept, with 42 bases framed from the first base. Between the V and J ends, shortened by 4 bases and 6 bases respectively, the junction contains 12 bases. This material consisted of PBMCs, taken 28 days after intestinal transplant. This TCR was recovered from a human patient who received an intestinal transplant, so some T cells may come from the graft donor. The chain employs TRBV6-4 and TRBJ2-2; the D gene is perhaps TRBD1, from 6 matching bases. The CDR3 corresponds to CASSVERGSGELFF. The nucleotide sequence is TGTGCCAGCAGTGTGGAGAGGGGGTCCGGGGAGCTGTTTTTT.